The following is a T cell receptor beta chain sequence with its context. As yet, its antigen is unknown. Both 60 Vbeta primers and 13 Jbeta primers went into the PCR. Sequencing used immunoSEQ multiplex PCR; TCRdb keeps in-frame clones, though not all of them. The sample holds about 160,000 clones, 79% seen once. This entry belongs to a study of cytomegalovirus exposure and HLA in healthy donors. Study results and limitations: Looking again later, the authors saw that most CMV-associated TCR beta chains seemed HLA-restricted.

CDR1 and CDR2 (germline): SEHNR, FQNEAQ (reference sequence). Trimming cost V 5 bases and J 4 bases; bases outside gene matches: 7. The CDR3 runs to 16 residues. The genes are TRBV7-9 and TRBJ1-5, with 11 positions matching TRBD1. Sample: PBMCs. This clonotype was sampled from a man between 35 and 55 years old in good health and CMV-seronegative. The CDR3 DNA reads as TGTGCCAGCAGCCGAGGGACAGGGGGAGGGAATCAGCCCCAGCATTTT. This sequence encodes CASSRGTGGGNQPQHF. The variable domain in full, with the rest retrieved from reference TRBV7-9 and TRBJ1-5, is DTGVSQNPRHKITKRGQNVTFRCDPISEHNRLYWYRQTLGQGPEFLTYFQNEAQLEKSRLLSDRFSAERPKGSFSTLEIQRTEQGDSAMYLCASSRGTGGGNQPQHFGDGTRLSIL.